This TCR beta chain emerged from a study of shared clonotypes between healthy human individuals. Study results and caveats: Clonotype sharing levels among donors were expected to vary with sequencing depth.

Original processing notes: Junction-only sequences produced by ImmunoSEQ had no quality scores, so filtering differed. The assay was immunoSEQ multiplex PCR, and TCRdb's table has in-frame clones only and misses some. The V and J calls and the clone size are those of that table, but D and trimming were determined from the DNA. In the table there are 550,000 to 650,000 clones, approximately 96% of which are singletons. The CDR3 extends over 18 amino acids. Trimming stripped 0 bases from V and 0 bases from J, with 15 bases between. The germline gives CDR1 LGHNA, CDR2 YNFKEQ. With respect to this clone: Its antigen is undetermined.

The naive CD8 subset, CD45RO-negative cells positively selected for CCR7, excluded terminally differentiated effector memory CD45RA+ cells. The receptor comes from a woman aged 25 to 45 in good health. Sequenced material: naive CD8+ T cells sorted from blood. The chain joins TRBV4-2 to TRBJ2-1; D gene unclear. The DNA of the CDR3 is TGTGCCAGCAGCCAAGATGGGGTCGGCGCCGGCTCCTACAATGAGCAGTTCTTC. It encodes CASSQDGVGAGSYNEQFF.